These T cell receptor beta chains were read from a single sample in a study of T cells in tumors after PD-1 blockade. Some clones are missing from TCRdb's copy, which holds only in-frame ones; the method was immunoSEQ multiplex PCR. The data show tens of thousands of clones, about four fifths seen once. The source material was PBMCs, sampled before anti-PD-1 treatment. The receptors here all came from a human donor with basal cell carcinoma. The CDR3 runs from the conserved cysteine through the conserved F or W. A D gene is named only where the DNA matches it firmly. Only some rows state a clone size, as once, few, many or a class for expanded clones.

>TRBJ2-1|TRBV19|.|few
CASCQGSSYNEQFF
TGTGCCAGTTGCCAGGGGAGCTCCTACAATGAGCAGTTCTTC
>TRBJ1-2|TRBV2|TRBD1|few
CASSGGRQGEGGGYTF
TGTGCCAGCAGTGGAGGGCGACAGGGTGAAGGGGGTGGCTACACCTTC
>TRBJ2-7|TRBV10-3|TRBD2|.
CAGSFGTRPHEQYF
TGTGCCGGATCATTTGGGACTAGACCCCACGAGCAGTACTTC
>TRBJ1-1|TRBV6-5|.|.
CASAHLTGNTEAFF
TGTGCCAGTGCGCACCTGACAGGTAACACTGAAGCTTTCTTT
>TRBJ2-3|TRBV5-4|.|.
CASSVPQEDTQYF
TGTGCCAGCAGCGTTCCTCAGGAAGATACGCAGTATTTT
>TRBJ2-1|TRBV7-9|.|.
CASSPPGALYNEQFF
TGTGCCAGCAGCCCCCCCGGGGCTCTATACAATGAGCAGTTCTTC
>TRBJ2-1|TRBV24-1|TRBD2|.
CATSDGLAGGNEQFF
TGTGCCACCAGTGATGGACTAGCGGGGGGAAATGAGCAGTTCTTC
>TRBJ1-2|TRBV5-1|.|.
CASSLQGYGYTF
TGCGCCAGCAGCCTACAGGGCTATGGCTACACCTTC
>TRBJ2-2|TRBV3-1/TRBV3-2|.|.
CASSHDILAANTGELFF
TGTGCCAGCAGCCACGATATTCTGGCCGCGAACACCGGGGAGCTGTTTTTT
>TRBJ1-3|TRBV7-9|.|.
CASSSYLNTIYF
TGTGCCAGCAGCTCGTATCTAAACACCATATATTTT
>TRBJ1-2|TRBV30|TRBD1|.
CAWSPWLTGGRDGYTF
TGTGCCTGGAGTCCCTGGTTGACAGGGGGCAGGGATGGCTACACCTTC
>TRBJ1-1|TRBV5-6|.|.
CASSLGSNTEAFF
TGTGCCAGCAGCTTGGGGTCGAACACTGAAGCTTTCTTT
>TRBJ1-1|TRBV7-2|.|few
CASSFLTANTEAFF
TGTGCCAGCAGCTTCCTGACAGCCAACACTGAAGCTTTCTTT
>TRBJ2-5|TRBV5-4|TRBD2|.
CASSTRTSGAETQYF
TGTGCCAGCAGCACCCGGACTAGCGGGGCAGAGACCCAGTACTTC
>TRBJ1-1|TRBV2|TRBD1|.
CASRKGWTGQGTEAFF
TGTGCCAGCAGAAAGGGTTGGACAGGGCAGGGGACTGAAGCTTTCTTT
>TRBJ2-1|TRBV24-1|.|.
CATSDPDSYYNEQFF
TGTGCCACCAGTGACCCCGACAGTTATTACAATGAGCAGTTCTTC
>TRBJ2-5|TRBV18|.|.
CASSPGLVETQYF
TGTGCCAGCTCACCAGGGCTAGTGGAGACCCAGTACTTC
>TRBJ1-6|TRBV18|TRBD1|.
CASSPRDRDASYNSPLHF
TGTGCCAGCTCACCCCGGGACAGGGACGCGTCCTATAATTCACCCCTCCACTTT
>TRBJ2-1|TRBV5-1|.|.
CASSEGHVTYNEQFF
TGCGCCAGCAGCGAGGGACATGTCACCTACAATGAGCAGTTCTTC
>TRBJ2-3|TRBV6-4|.|.
CASSVGHGTDTQYF
TGTGCCAGCAGTGTGGGACATGGCACAGATACGCAGTATTTT
>TRBJ2-1|TRBV5-4|.|once
CASSLMSGTTHGNEQFF
TGTGCCAGCAGTCTAATGTCGGGGACCACTCACGGGAATGAGCAGTTCTTC
>TRBJ2-5|TRBV7-8|TRBD2|.
CASSPTGAGGRETQYF
TGTGCCAGCAGCCCGACGGGGGCGGGGGGTCGGGAGACCCAGTACTTC
>TRBJ2-3|TRBV30|TRBD2|.
CAWSAPSGLTDTQYF
TGTGCCTGGAGTGCCCCTAGCGGCCTCACAGATACGCAGTATTTT
>TRBJ2-2|TRBV6-5|TRBD1|.
CASDLGQGQTGELFF
TGTGCCAGCGATTTAGGACAGGGGCAAACCGGGGAGCTGTTTTTT
>TRBJ2-4|TRBV19|.|.
CASSIVGGKLAKNIQYF
TGTGCCAGTAGTATAGTCGGCGGGAAGTTAGCCAAAAACATTCAGTACTTC
>TRBJ1-1|TRBV2|.|once
CASARDTEAFF
TGTGCCAGTGCTCGAGACACTGAAGCTTTCTTT
>TRBJ2-4|TRBV3-1/TRBV3-2|.|.
CASSLRLGERGKNIQYF
TGTGCCAGCAGCCTTAGGTTAGGGGAGAGGGGCAAAAACATTCAGTACTTC
>TRBJ1-1|TRBV5-1|TRBD1|.
CASSLTQGTIGTEAFF
TGCGCCAGCAGCTTAACACAGGGGACTATCGGCACTGAAGCTTTCTTT
>TRBJ1-5|TRBV30|.|few
CAWSGSLRNQPQHF
TGTGCCTGGAGCGGGAGTTTACGCAATCAGCCCCAGCATTTT
>TRBJ1-4|TRBV6-5|.|few
CASSLTANEKLFF
TGTGCCAGCAGTTTGACAGCTAATGAAAAACTGTTTTTT